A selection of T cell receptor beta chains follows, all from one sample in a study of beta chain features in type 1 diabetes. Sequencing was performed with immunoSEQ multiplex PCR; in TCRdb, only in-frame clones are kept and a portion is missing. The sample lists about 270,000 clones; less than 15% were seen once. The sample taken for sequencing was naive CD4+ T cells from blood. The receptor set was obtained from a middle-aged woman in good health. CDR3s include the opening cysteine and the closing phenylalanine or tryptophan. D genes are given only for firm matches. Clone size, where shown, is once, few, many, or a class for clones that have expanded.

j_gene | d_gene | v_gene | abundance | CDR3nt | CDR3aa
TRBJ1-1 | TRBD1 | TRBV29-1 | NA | TGCAGCGTTGAGGGGGACAGGGCACAGAACACTGAAGCTTTCTTT | CSVEGDRAQNTEAFF
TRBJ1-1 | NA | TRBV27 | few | TGTGCCAGCAACAAACTTTCGACAGCCAAGATGAACACTGAAGCTTTCTTT | CASNKLSTAKMNTEAFF
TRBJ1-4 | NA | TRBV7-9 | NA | TGTGCCAGCAGCTTAGAAGGGGCCGGAGAAAAACTGTTTTTT | CASSLEGAGEKLFF
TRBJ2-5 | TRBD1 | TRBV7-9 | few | TGTGCCAGCAGCTTAGGGGACAGGGATCGGGTTGAGACCCAGTACTTC | CASSLGDRDRVETQYF
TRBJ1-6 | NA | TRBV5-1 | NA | TGCGCCAGCAGCTTGGACGGGACACCTTACCTCCACTTT | CASSLDGTPYLHF
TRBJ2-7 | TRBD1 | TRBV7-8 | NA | TGTGCCAGCAGCGTACCTCGGGACAGGGGGGGGTACGAGCAGTACTTC | CASSVPRDRGGYEQYF
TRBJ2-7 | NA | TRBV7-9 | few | TGTGCCAGCAGCTTTAAGTCCCTGGAGCCGTACTTC | CASSFKSLEPYF
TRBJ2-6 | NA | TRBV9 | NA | TGTGCCAGCAGCGGTCGATCTAACTCTGGGGCCAACGTCCTGACTTTC | CASSGRSNSGANVLTF
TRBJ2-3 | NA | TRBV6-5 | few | TGTGCCAGCAGTAGACTTAGCACAGATACGCAGTATTTT | CASSRLSTDTQYF
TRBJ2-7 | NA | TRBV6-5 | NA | TGTGCCAGCAGTTACTCGAACCTCCAGGGCTACGAGCAGTACTTC | CASSYSNLQGYEQYF
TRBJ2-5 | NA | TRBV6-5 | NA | TGTGCCAGCAGTTCTCGGGTAGAGACCCAGTACTTC | CASSSRVETQYF
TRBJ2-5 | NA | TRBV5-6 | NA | TGTGCCAGCAGCTTGGCTCCGCAAGAGACCCAGTACTTC | CASSLAPQETQYF
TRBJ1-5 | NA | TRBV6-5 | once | TGTGCCAGCAGTTACTCACTGGGAGCTGGACAGCCCCAGCATTTT | CASSYSLGAGQPQHF
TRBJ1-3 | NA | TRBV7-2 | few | TGTGCCAGCAGCTTACGGGAAGGTGGAAACACCATATATTTT | CASSLREGGNTIYF
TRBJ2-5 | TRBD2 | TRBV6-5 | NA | TGTGCCAGCAGAAATAGCGGGGGGGCTGAGACCCAGTACTTC | CASRNSGGAETQYF
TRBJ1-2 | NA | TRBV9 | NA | TGTGCCAGCAGCGTAACCGGGTTATCCAACTATGGCTACACCTTC | CASSVTGLSNYGYTF
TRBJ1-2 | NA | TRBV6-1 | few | TGTGCCAGCACTCGGGCAGGGAACTATGGCTACACCTTC | CASTRAGNYGYTF